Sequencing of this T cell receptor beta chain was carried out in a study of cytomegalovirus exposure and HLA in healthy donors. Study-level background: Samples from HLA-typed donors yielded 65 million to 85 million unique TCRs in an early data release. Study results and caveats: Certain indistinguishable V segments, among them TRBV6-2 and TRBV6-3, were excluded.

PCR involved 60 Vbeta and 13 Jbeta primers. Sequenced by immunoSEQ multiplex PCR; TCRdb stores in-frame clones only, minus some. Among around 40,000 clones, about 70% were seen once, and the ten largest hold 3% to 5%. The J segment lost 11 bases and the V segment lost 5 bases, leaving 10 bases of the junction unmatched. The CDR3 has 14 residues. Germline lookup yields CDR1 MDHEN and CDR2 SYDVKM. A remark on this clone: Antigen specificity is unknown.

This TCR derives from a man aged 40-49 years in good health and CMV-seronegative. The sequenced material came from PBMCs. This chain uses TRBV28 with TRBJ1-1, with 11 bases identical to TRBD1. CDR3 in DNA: TGTGCCAGCAGTATGCTGGACAGGGGGCTTATGGCTTTCTTT. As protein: CASSMLDRGLMAFF.